One T cell receptor beta chain is described in this entry. Its antigen is currently unknown. The data are from a study of CD8 T cells in ankylosing spondylitis. Using its own MiXCR run on the 5' RACE reads, TCRdb lists one record per CDR3 protein. The table has 750,000 to 850,000 distinct CDR3 sequences, roughly 10% seen once. Germline CDR1 MRHNA, CDR2 SNTAGT. V was shortened by 0 bases and J by 7 bases, with 9 bases between the two germline ends. The CDR3 spans 13 residues. Study conclusions and caveats: Clones that were linked to disease were CD8+ and were relatively rare in peripheral blood. Made up of about eight highly homologous variants, a TCR beta motif appeared characteristic of ankylosing spondylitis blood.

This clonotype was obtained from a male donor with ankylosing spondylitis. The chain has TRBV6-4 and TRBJ1-2; no definite D call. The material sequenced was blood, either unsorted or a sorted T cell fraction (not recorded which). DNA of the CDR3: TGTGCCAGCAGTGACTCGAACGGTGTTGGCTACACCTTC. Its translation is CASSDSNGVGYTF.